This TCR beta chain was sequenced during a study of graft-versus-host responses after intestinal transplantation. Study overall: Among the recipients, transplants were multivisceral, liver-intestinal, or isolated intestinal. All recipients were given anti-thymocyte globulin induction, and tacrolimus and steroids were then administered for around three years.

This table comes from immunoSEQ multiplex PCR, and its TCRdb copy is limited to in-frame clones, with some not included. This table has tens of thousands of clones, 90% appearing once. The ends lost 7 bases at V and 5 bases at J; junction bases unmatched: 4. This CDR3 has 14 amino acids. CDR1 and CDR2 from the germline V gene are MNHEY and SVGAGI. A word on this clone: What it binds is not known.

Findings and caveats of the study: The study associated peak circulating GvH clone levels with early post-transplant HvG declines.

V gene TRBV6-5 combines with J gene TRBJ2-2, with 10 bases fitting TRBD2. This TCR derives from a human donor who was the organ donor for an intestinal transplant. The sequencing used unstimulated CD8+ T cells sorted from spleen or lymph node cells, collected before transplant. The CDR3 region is CASKLAGVTGELFF. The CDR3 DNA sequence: TGTGCCAGCAAGCTAGCGGGGGTGACCGGGGAGCTGTTTTTT.